These 16 T cell receptor beta chains share one sample of origin, sequenced in a study of blood T cell repertoires in COVID-19. Sequencing used immunoSEQ multiplex PCR; TCRdb keeps in-frame clones, though not all of them. The sample includes over 200,000 clones, around 88% of them seen just once. Sequenced sample: peripheral blood. The receptors derive from a man between 18 and 35 years old with active or convalescent COVID-19.

This clone was counted a few times. The V and J genes are TRBV28 and TRBJ1-2; D is possibly TRBD1 (6 bases). This CDR3 is 12 amino acids long. V lost 1 base to trimming and J lost 8 bases, with 8 bases between them. The germline V gene encodes CDR1 MDHEN and CDR2 SYDVKM. CDR3: CASSLLGTGYTF. In DNA, the CDR3 is TGTGCCAGCAGTTTATTAGGGACAGGCTACACCTTC.

This chain joins TRBV7-9 and TRBJ1-1, with D hard to call. Germline CDR1 SEHNR, CDR2 FQNEAQ (reference sequence). The CDR3 has 15 residues. The ends were cut back, 5 bases at V and 0 bases at J, with 13 bases in the middle. CDR3 in amino acids: CASSPTRTVNTEAFF. The CDR3 coding sequence is TGTGCCAGCAGCCCGACACGGACTGTGAACACTGAAGCTTTCTTT.

This clone was found a few times. The chain combines TRBV27 with TRBJ2-7; 8 bases agree with TRBD1. The CDR3 has 15 amino acids. The germline gives CDR1 MNHEY, CDR2 SMNVEV (reference sequence). J lost 6 bases, V lost 3 bases, and 10 bases had no gene match. The CDR3 DNA reads TGTGCCAGCAGTTTTACCGGGACAGGTCCCGCCGAGCAGTACTTC. Translation gives CASSFTGTGPAEQYF.

The CDR3 DNA is TGTGCCAGTAGTATCACAGTTCTCGACACTGAAGCTTTCTTT. It encodes CASSITVLDTEAFF. The chain combines TRBV19 with TRBJ1-1; D is unresolved. Germline CDR1 is LNHDA and CDR2 is SQIVND (reference sequence). V shed 3 bases and J shed 3 bases, with 11 bases lying between them. The CDR3 runs 14 residues.

The rearrangement links TRBV5-1 to TRBJ1-1; TRBD1 aligns across 7 bases. Germline V CDR1 and CDR2: SGHRS, YFSETQ. V lost 0 bases and J lost 6; bases outside the gene matches: 5. This CDR3 contains 14 residues. Here the CDR3 DNA reads TGCGCCAGCAGCTTGGAGGGGGCGCGTCCTGAAGCTTTCTTT. Its translation: CASSLEGARPEAFF.

This sequence joins TRBV29-1 and TRBJ2-3; tentatively, D is TRBD1 (5 bases). Germline lookup yields CDR1 SQVTM and CDR2 ANQGSEA. This CDR3 region has 12 residues. V was cut by 8 bases and J by 2 bases, with 11 bases left in between. Here the CDR3 reads CSTRQSTDTQYF. Written as DNA, the CDR3 is TGCAGCACCCGACAGTCCACAGATACGCAGTATTTT.

The CDR3 nucleotides read TGTGCCAGCAGTGAAGGGAGACAGGGGTTAGTCTACACCTTC. It specifies CASSEGRQGLVYTF. This sequence joins TRBV6-1 and TRBJ1-2; 8 positions agree with TRBD1. With 1 base clipped from V and 10 bases from J, the junction kept 8 bases outside the gene matches. The length of the CDR3 is 14 residues. Germline V CDR1 and CDR2: MNHNS, SASEGT.

The genes are TRBV6-5 and TRBJ2-7, with a tentative D call TRBD2 (6 bases). With 1 base removed from V and 3 bases from J, the gap between germline ends came to 13 bases. This CDR3 region has 15 residues. Germline-derived CDR1 and CDR2 are MNHEY and SVGAGI. The CDR3 region is CASSYLTGTYYEQYF. CDR3 bases: TGTGCCAGCAGTTACTTAACCGGGACTTACTACGAGCAGTACTTC.

This rearrangement joins TRBV6-5 to TRBJ2-7, with 9 bases matching TRBD2. With 7 bases clipped from V and 0 bases from J, the junction kept 7 bases outside the gene matches. The CDR3 is made up of 15 amino acids. CDR1 is MNHEY and CDR2 is SVGAGI in the germline V gene. CDR3 DNA: TGTGCCAGCACCCAACTAGCGGGTCACTCCTACGAGCAGTACTTC. This translates into CASTQLAGHSYEQYF.

This chain uses TRBV27 with TRBJ2-7; D remains unclear. Germline V gene lookup returns CDR1 MNHEY and CDR2 SMNVEV (reference sequence). This CDR3 spans 14 amino acids. With 3 bases removed from V and 0 bases from J, the gap between germline ends came to 9 bases. For the CDR3, the DNA is TGTGCCAGCAGTTTTAGCAACCCCTCCTACGAGCAGTACTTC. Encoded protein: CASSFSNPSYEQYF.

The rearrangement uses TRBV29-1 and TRBJ2-7, with D uncertain. Trimming cost V 2 bases and J 1 base, with 9 bases left between them. This CDR3 is 13 amino acids long. The germline gives CDR1 SQVTM, CDR2 ANQGSEA. This CDR3 reads CSVETGRSYEQYF. As DNA, the CDR3 is TGCAGCGTTGAAACCGGCAGGTCCTACGAGCAGTACTTC.

This sequence joins TRBV13 and TRBJ2-3; D might be TRBD1 (6 bases). The V gene lost 6 bases and the J gene lost 4 bases, with 20 bases spanning the gap. Germline V gene data show CDR1 as PRHDT and CDR2 as FYEKMQ (reference sequence). The CDR3 runs 16 residues. The CDR3 DNA sequence: TGTGCCAGCAGAACTCGGGACCTGGGGGCGTCAGATACGCAGTATTTT. This translates into CASRTRDLGASDTQYF.

This clone has a single count. The V and J genes are TRBV7-9 and TRBJ2-7, with D perhaps matching TRBD1 (6 bases). CDR1 and CDR2 from the germline V gene are SEHNR and FQNEAQ (reference sequence). The CDR3 has 15 residues. V lost 3 bases and J 6 bases, leaving 18 bases between the germline ends. CDR3 loop: CASSFSGGAGSEQYF. The DNA of the CDR3 is TGTGCCAGCAGCTTTAGTGGGGGCGCGGGTAGCGAGCAGTACTTC.

The chain uses TRBV2 and TRBJ2-1; no clear D. Per germline, CDR1 SNHLY and CDR2 FYNNEI. This CDR3 region has 17 residues. V was trimmed by 6 bases and J by 0 bases, leaving 18 bases between them. The chain's CDR3 is CASRESESKSSYNEQFF. CDR3 nucleotides: TGTGCCAGCAGAGAAAGCGAATCTAAAAGCTCCTACAATGAGCAGTTCTTC.

This sequence joins TRBV6-5 and TRBJ1-1; TRBD1 might be the D (5 bases). In germline, CDR1 is MNHEY, CDR2 SVGAGI. The CDR3 is made up of 15 amino acids. The V end was cut by 2 bases, the J end by 1 base, with 11 bases between. CDR3 nucleotides: TGTGCCAGCAGTTACGGGATTGGGGCGAACACTGAAGCTTTCTTT. Protein: CASSYGIGANTEAFF.

The CDR3 DNA is TGTGCCAGCAGCAGACCGGCACTAGTTAACTACAATGAGCAGTTCTTC. It yields the protein CASSRPALVNYNEQFF. V gene TRBV21-1 combines with J gene TRBJ2-1; the table's D call of TRBD2 was not tested on the DNA. TRBV21-1 represents a pseudogene. This CDR3 is 16 amino acids long.